The clone carrying this T cell receptor beta chain has ten or more counts. This sample was taken from a study of T-cell reconstitution after alpha-beta-depleted transplantation in children. J lost 6 bases, V lost 1 base, and 7 bases had no gene match. The CDR3 length is 16 residues. A library of TCRbeta sequences, prepared with unique molecular identifiers, was generated. In TCRdb, the PCR reads were re-called with MiXCR into one record per CDR3 protein. The sample holds around 250,000 distinct CDR3 sequences, roughly 7.7% seen once. Source: PBMCs, mostly from graft donor cells, taken 180 days after TCRalphabeta/CD19-depleted stem cell transplant. The TCR originated in a male patient aged 10 to 17 who had a stem cell transplant for acute lymphoblastic leukemia, so the T cells may come from the graft donor. This rearrangement joins TRBV12-3 or TRBV12-4 to TRBJ2-7, with 12 bases identical to TRBD2. In DNA form, the CDR3 reads TGTGCCAGCAGTTTAGGGAGGACTAGCGGGACGTCCGAGCAGTACTTC. As protein: CASSLGRTSGTSEQYF.